These 26 T cell receptor beta chains were all obtained from the same sample, sequenced in a study of cytomegalovirus exposure and HLA in healthy donors. Both 60 Vbeta primers and 13 Jbeta primers went into the PCR. Clones were read by immunoSEQ multiplex PCR, and TCRdb kept only the in-frame ones, dropping some. The data contain tens of thousands of clones, around 78% of them singletons. Material: PBMCs. The receptor set was obtained from a man aged 25-45 years in good health and CMV-seronegative.

The chain joins TRBV7-9 to TRBJ2-3, with D unclear. The CDR3 length is 16 residues. Germline V gene data show CDR1 as SEHNR and CDR2 as FQNEAQ (reference sequence). The V gene lost 1 base and the J gene lost 0 bases, with 11 bases spanning the gap. The CDR3 here is CASSLGWAASTDTQYF. CDR3 nucleotide sequence: TGTGCCAGCAGCTTAGGATGGGCAGCTAGCACAGATACGCAGTATTTT. Supplemented by reference TRBV7-9 and TRBJ2-3, the full variable domain reads DTGVSQNPRHKITKRGQNVTFRCDPISEHNRLYWYRQTLGQGPEFLTYFQNEAQLEKSRLLSDRFSAERPKGSFSTLEIQRTEQGDSAMYLCASSLGWAASTDTQYFGPGTRLTVL.

The chain combines TRBV2 with TRBJ2-1, with D possibly being TRBD2 (6 bases). Trimming took off 2 bases at V and 0 bases at J, with 11 bases between the two ends. CDR3 length: 16 residues. CDR1 and CDR2 (germline): SNHLY, FYNNEI. This CDR3 is CASSEKAGFSYNEQFF. CDR3 coding DNA: TGTGCCAGCAGTGAAAAAGCGGGCTTCTCCTACAATGAGCAGTTCTTC.

The table lists this clone with a few counts. V is TRBV13 and J is TRBJ2-1, with 10 bases aligning to TRBD2. The germline V gene has CDR1 PRHDT and CDR2 FYEKMQ (reference sequence). This CDR3 is built from 13 residues. V was pared by 6 bases and J by 4 bases, with 0 bases of the junction left unmatched. In DNA form, the CDR3 reads TGTGCCAGCAGGACTAGCGGGTACAATGAGCAGTTCTTC. Translating gives CASRTSGYNEQFF.

This clone was detected a few times. The chain has TRBV7-6 and TRBJ1-3, with D perhaps TRBD1 (5 bases). Trimming left V 1 base short and J 1 base short, with 11 bases between. Germline values: CDR1 SGHVS, CDR2 FNYEAQ. CDR3 length: 16 residues. The CDR3 loop is CASSLETAKSGNTIYF. CDR3 DNA sequence: TGTGCCAGCAGCTTAGAGACAGCTAAGTCTGGAAACACCATATATTTT. The full variable domain, with the rest looked up from reference TRBV7-6 and TRBJ1-3, is GAGVSQSPRYKVTKRGQDVALRCDPISGHVSLYWYRQALGQGPEFLTYFNYEAQQDKSGLPNDRFSAERPEGSISTLTIQRTEQRDSAMYRCASSLETAKSGNTIYFGEGSWLTVV.

The chain carries TRBV2 and TRBJ1-1; no clear D gene. Germline CDR1 and CDR2: SNHLY and FYNNEI. Trimming removed 6 bases from V and 1 base from J, with 12 bases in between. The CDR3 extends over 14 amino acids. The CDR3 nucleotides read TGTGCCAGCAGATTAGGACTTTCGAACACTGAAGCTTTCTTT. Translation gives CASRLGLSNTEAFF.

The J gene is TRBJ1-2, the V gene TRBV18, with a possible D match to TRBD1 (5 bases). Germline-derived CDR1 and CDR2 are KGHSH and LQKENI. V lost 4 bases to trimming and J lost 0 bases, with 9 bases between them. CDR3 length: 14 residues. This chain's CDR3 is CASSQQETNYGYTF. In DNA form, the CDR3 reads TGTGCCAGCTCACAACAGGAGACTAACTATGGCTACACCTTC.

The chain is built from TRBV9 and TRBJ2-3, with D tentatively TRBD1 (6 bases). Looked up from germline, CDR1 is SGDLS and CDR2 is YYNGEE. Trimming removed 3 bases from V and 0 bases from J, with 14 bases in between. This CDR3 comprises 16 residues. This CDR3 reads CASSEVGQPSTDTQYF. The CDR3 coding sequence is TGTGCCAGCAGCGAAGTCGGACAGCCTAGCACAGATACGCAGTATTTT.

The chain employs TRBV13 and TRBJ2-1; 11 bases agree with TRBD2. The J segment lost 2 bases and the V segment lost 1 base, leaving 4 bases of the junction unmatched. The CDR3 loop spans 17 amino acids. CDR1 and CDR2 (germline): PRHDT, FYEKMQ (reference sequence). The CDR3 DNA is TGTGCCAGCAGCTTAGCGGCTAGCGGGAGGCCCTACAATGAGCAGTTCTTC. It yields the protein CASSLAASGRPYNEQFF.

The chain links TRBV7-9 to TRBJ1-4; maybe TRBD1 (5 bases). This CDR3 is built from 16 residues. Deletions cut 5 bases from V and 10 bases from J, with 23 bases between. CDR1 is SEHNR and CDR2 is FQNEAQ in the germline V gene (reference sequence). This chain's CDR3 is CASSHISGLIGGKLFF. The DNA for the CDR3 is TGTGCCAGCAGCCACATTTCGGGACTCATTGGGGGAAAACTGTTTTTT.

The V gene is TRBV27, the J gene TRBJ1-1; a possible D gene is TRBD1 (6 bases). In germline, CDR1 is MNHEY, CDR2 SMNVEV (reference sequence). This CDR3 contains 12 residues. V lost 8 bases and J lost 5, with 12 bases in between. The CDR3 nucleotides are TGTGCCAGCGGGAATACAGGGACTGAAGCTTTCTTT. Encoded protein: CASGNTGTEAFF.

This rearrangement joins TRBV7-9 to TRBJ1-4; unclear D gene. V lost 5 bases and J lost 4, with 17 bases in between. This CDR3 has 16 amino acids. In germline, CDR1 is SEHNR, CDR2 FQNEAQ (reference sequence). The CDR3, as DNA: TGTGCCAGCAGCCAAATAGCATGGAGTTTTAATGAAAAACTGTTTTTT. Translating gives CASSQIAWSFNEKLFF.

The chain couples TRBV19 to TRBJ2-1, with 7 bases lining up with TRBD2. The CDR3 is 16 residues long. The germline gives CDR1 LNHDA, CDR2 SQIVND (reference sequence). V was pared by 5 bases and J by 8 bases, with 15 bases of the junction left unmatched. In DNA, the CDR3 is TGTGCCAGTAGTCCTCGCCATACGGGAGGCCATCATGAGCAGTTCTTC. As protein: CASSPRHTGGHHEQFF. Combining the CDR3 with reference TRBV19 and TRBJ2-1 gives the whole variable domain DGGITQSPKYLFRKEGQNVTLSCEQNLNHDAMYWYRQDPGQGLRLIYYSQIVNDFQKGDIAEGYSVSREKKESFPLTVTSAQKNPTAFYLCASSPRHTGGHHEQFFGPGTRLTVL.

CDR3 bases: TGTGCCAGCGGCTTGAGGAGAGAGACCCAGTACTTC. Encoded protein: CASGLRRETQYF. The chain combines TRBV27 with TRBJ2-5; D gene ambiguous. V was clipped by 8 bases and J by 4 bases, with 11 bases between them. The V gene's germline CDR1 is MNHEY and CDR2 SMNVEV (reference sequence). The CDR3 runs to 12 residues.

The chain links TRBV16 to TRBJ1-4; D unresolved. With 4 bases removed from V and 8 bases from J, the gap between germline ends came to 11 bases. Germline V gives CDR1 KGHSY, CDR2 FQNENV. The CDR3 covers 13 residues. CDR3 amino acids: CASSPAPGEKLFF. In nucleotides, the CDR3 is TGTGCCAGCAGCCCCGCTCCGGGGGAAAAACTGTTTTTT.

The genes are TRBV16 and TRBJ2-7; TRBD1 might be the D (5 bases). V was trimmed by 1 base and J by 3 bases, leaving 13 bases between them. The CDR3 has 15 amino acids. Germline V gene sequence: CDR1 KGHSY, CDR2 FQNENV. The CDR3 spells CASSQYFQGGYEQYV. The CDR3 nucleotides are TGTGCCAGCAGCCAATACTTTCAGGGCGGCTACGAGCAGTACGTC.

This clone came up once. This chain joins TRBV7-9 and TRBJ1-1, with TRBD1 as a possible D gene (5 bases). Between the trimmed V and J ends, which lost 5 bases and 1 base, there was a span of 14 bases. Germline V lookup: CDR1 SEHNR, CDR2 FQNEAQ (reference sequence). The CDR3 contains 15 residues. CDR3 nucleotides: TGTGCCAGCAGCCCTTTAGGGGAACAGAACACTGAAGCTTTCTTT. Amino acid sequence: CASSPLGEQNTEAFF.

The V and J genes are TRBV20-1 and TRBJ2-5; D remains unclear. V lost 4 bases to trimming and J lost 5 bases, with 5 bases between them. The germline gives CDR1 DFQATT, CDR2 SNEGSKA (reference sequence). The CDR3 totals 10 residues. This chain's CDR3 is CSAMEETQYF. CDR3 in DNA: TGCAGTGCTATGGAGGAGACCCAGTACTTC.

The rearrangement joins TRBV13 to TRBJ1-2; perhaps TRBD1 as D (5 bases). The CDR3 totals 16 residues. Trimming left V 0 bases short and J 0 bases short, with 11 bases between. Germline V CDR1 and CDR2: PRHDT, FYEKMQ (reference sequence). Written as DNA, the CDR3 is TGTGCCAGCAGCTTAGGAGGGGCAGCCACTAACTATGGCTACACCTTC. As protein: CASSLGGAATNYGYTF.

The V gene is TRBV6-5, the J gene TRBJ1-2; weak D call: TRBD1 (6 bases). V lost 2 bases and J 6 bases, leaving 10 bases between the germline ends. The CDR3 extends over 13 amino acids. The V gene's germline CDR1 is MNHEY and CDR2 SVGAGI. CDR3 sequence: CASSYNRTDGYTF. The CDR3, as DNA: TGTGCCAGCAGTTACAATCGGACAGATGGCTACACCTTC.

This chain joins TRBV5-8 and TRBJ2-1, with 11 nucleotides matching TRBD2. V gave up 4 bases and J gave up 3 bases; unmatched junction bases: 6. This CDR3 spans 16 amino acids. Germline V CDR1 and CDR2: SGHTS, YDEGEE. The CDR3 nucleotides read TGTGCCAGCAGCCTTATAGCGGGAGGGGGCTACAATGAGCAGTTCTTC. It codes for CASSLIAGGGYNEQFF.

The J gene is TRBJ2-5, the V gene TRBV4-2; TRBD2 aligns across 9 bases. The CDR3 is made up of 15 amino acids. Unmatched junction bases numbered 8, after V lost 4 bases and J lost 5 bases. Germline V gene lookup returns CDR1 LGHNA and CDR2 YNFKEQ. The CDR3 spells CASSLSAGGGETQYF. The DNA of the CDR3 is TGTGCCAGCAGCCTCTCAGCGGGGGGTGGCGAGACCCAGTACTTC.

The V call is TRBV7-9, the J call TRBJ2-3; 16 bases fit TRBD2. The germline CDR1 and CDR2 sequences are SEHNR and FQNEAQ (reference sequence). The CDR3 consists of 18 residues. V lost 0 bases to trimming and J lost 6 bases; unmatched junction nucleotides: 6. The CDR3 loop is CASSLAGLAGGPRDTQYF. CDR3 nucleotide sequence: TGTGCCAGCAGCTTAGCGGGACTAGCGGGAGGGCCCCGGGATACGCAGTATTTT.

The V gene is TRBV9, the J gene TRBJ2-1, with D possibly being TRBD2 (7 bases). Looked up from germline, CDR1 is SGDLS and CDR2 is YYNGEE. V was cut by 4 bases and J by 10 bases, with 21 bases left in between. This CDR3 region has 15 residues. The CDR3 DNA is TGTGCCAGCAGCCCCACCCGGGGGGCCGACCGGGAGCAGTTCTTC. The encoded protein is CASSPTRGADREQFF.

The rearrangement joins TRBV7-2 to TRBJ1-2; 11 nucleotides align to TRBD1. The V gene end was trimmed by 0 bases and the J gene end by 7 bases; junction bases not matched to a gene: 4. Germline lookup yields CDR1 SGHTA and CDR2 FQGNSA. The CDR3 totals 15 residues. CDR3 sequence (DNA): TGTGCCAGCAGCTTAGCGGGACAGGGGGTCGGTGGCTACACCTTC. Translation gives CASSLAGQGVGGYTF.

This chain links TRBV7-2 with TRBJ2-2; TRBD1 matches at 10 bases. J lost 4 bases, V lost 5 bases, and 7 bases had no gene match. The CDR3 has 16 amino acids. Germline CDR1 is SGHTA and CDR2 is FQGNSA. CDR3 nucleotides: TGTGCCAGCAGCGTATCCGGGACAGGGGTCACCGGGGAGCTGTTTTTT. Translating gives CASSVSGTGVTGELFF.

The V call is TRBV6-5, the J call TRBJ1-1, with unresolved D. Germline CDR1 MNHEY, CDR2 SVGAGI. Trimming removed 4 bases at V and 7 bases at J, with 16 bases between. CDR3 size: 14 residues. In DNA form, the CDR3 reads TGTGCCAGCAGTTTAACCACTAGTCGGGGTGAAGCTTTCTTT. It is translated as CASSLTTSRGEAFF.